The 11 T cell receptor beta chains presented below share a single source sample, sequenced in a study of T cells in narcolepsy. Assay used: immunoSEQ multiplex PCR; TCRdb lists only in-frame clones, some missing. The data hold approximately 38,000 clones, with about 85% observed a single time. The sequenced sample consisted of CD45RA- memory CD4+ T cells from PBMCs. The source is a human donor with narcolepsy.

The table lists this clone with a count of one. The chain recombines TRBV6-6 with TRBJ1-2; no definite D call. This CDR3 has 15 residues. The germline gives CDR1 MNHNY, CDR2 SVGAGI (reference sequence). Trimming pared 2 bases from V and 2 bases from J, leaving 12 bases between. CDR3 loop: CASSYPLTANYGYTF. The CDR3 bases are TGTGCCAGCAGTTACCCTTTGACGGCGAACTATGGCTACACCTTC.

The CDR3 bases are TGTGCCAGCAGCTTGGCGGGGGAGAACACTGAAGCTTTCTTT. Protein sequence: CASSLAGENTEAFF. The chain joins TRBV7-9 to TRBJ1-1; D might be TRBD1 (5 bases). Germline assignment: CDR1 SEHNR and CDR2 FQNEAQ (reference sequence). V lost 3 bases and J 1 base, leaving 9 bases between the germline ends. This CDR3 contains 14 residues.

This chain uses TRBV11-2 with TRBJ1-2; D is unresolved. Germline CDR1 reads SGHAT; CDR2 reads FQNNGV. V was cut by 0 bases and J by 3 bases, with 8 bases left in between. The CDR3 has 14 residues. CDR3 residues: CASSLEARYYGYTF. The CDR3 DNA reads as TGTGCCAGCAGCTTAGAGGCCAGGTACTATGGCTACACCTTC.

This sequence joins TRBV9 and TRBJ2-3, with 7 nucleotides matching TRBD1. The CDR3 loop spans 15 amino acids. Germline V gene sequence: CDR1 SGDLS, CDR2 YYNGEE. V shed 1 base and J 1 base; nucleotides not matched to a gene: 3. The CDR3 is CASSVRGLGTDTQYF. The CDR3 bases are TGTGCCAGCAGCGTAAGGGGGCTGGGCACAGATACGCAGTATTTT.

This clone showed up just once. The chain couples TRBV19 to TRBJ2-7; 7 positions agree with TRBD1. After removal of 6 bases from V and 3 bases from J, the junction contained 11 bases not matched to a gene. CDR3 size: 15 residues. Germline V gene lookup returns CDR1 LNHDA and CDR2 SQIVND (reference sequence). The CDR3 region has the DNA TGTGCCAGTAGGAGGTCCGGGACAGCAGACTACGAGCAGTACTTC. As protein: CASRRSGTADYEQYF.

This clone turned up a few times. The chain uses TRBV6-5 and TRBJ1-2; no reliable D call. Trimming cost V 5 bases and J 4 bases, with 8 bases left between them. Germline CDR1 reads MNHEY; CDR2 reads SVGAGI. The CDR3 length is 12 residues. CDR3: CASSETAYGYTF. In DNA form, the CDR3 reads TGTGCCAGCAGTGAAACAGCCTATGGCTACACCTTC.

This rearrangement joins TRBV9 to TRBJ1-1, with D possibly TRBD1 on 6 matching bases. V was pared by 0 bases and J by 4 bases, with 16 bases between. The length of the CDR3 is 16 residues. In germline, CDR1 is SGDLS, CDR2 YYNGEE. This CDR3 reads CASSVEPGGLSTEAFF. For the CDR3, the DNA is TGTGCCAGCAGCGTAGAGCCCGGGGGCTTGTCCACTGAAGCTTTCTTT.

The chain is built from TRBV28 and TRBJ2-7; 7 nucleotides line up with TRBD2. Trimming took 5 bases from V and 3 from J; bases not matched to a gene: 7. The CDR3 runs 14 residues. In germline, CDR1 is MDHEN, CDR2 SYDVKM. CDR3 nucleotides: TGTGCCAGCAGTCCCCTCGGCGGGGGCTACGAGCAGTACTTC. Protein: CASSPLGGGYEQYF.

The chain carries TRBV7-2 and TRBJ1-2, with a possible D match to TRBD1 (6 bases). This CDR3 contains 15 residues. Per the germline V gene, CDR1 is SGHTA and CDR2 is FQGNSA. Trimming cost V 3 bases and J 7 bases, with 18 bases left between them. CDR3 bases: TGTGCCAGCAGCTTTAATTGGAACAGGGACGGTGGCTACACCTTC. Its protein product is CASSFNWNRDGGYTF.

The rearrangement uses TRBV5-6 and TRBJ2-5; 7 nucleotides line up with TRBD1. The V gene end was trimmed by 3 bases and the J gene end by 3 bases; junction bases not matched to a gene: 5. The CDR3 length is 14 residues. CDR1 is SGHDT, CDR2 YYEEEE, per germline. The CDR3 DNA sequence: TGTGCCAGCAGCTCGACAGGGTTTGAAGAGACCCAGTACTTC. It is translated as CASSSTGFEETQYF.

This clone showed up just once. The V and J genes are TRBV5-1 and TRBJ2-5; D possibly matches TRBD1 or TRBD2 (6 bases each). The tail of the sequence fits TRBJ2-7 better, so the J call may be wrong. The CDR3 loop spans 13 amino acids. Germline lookup yields CDR1 SGHRS and CDR2 YFSETQ. The CDR3 protein is CASSGRGHYEQYF. In DNA, the CDR3 is TGCGCCAGCAGCGGGCGGGGACACTACGAGCAGTACTTC.